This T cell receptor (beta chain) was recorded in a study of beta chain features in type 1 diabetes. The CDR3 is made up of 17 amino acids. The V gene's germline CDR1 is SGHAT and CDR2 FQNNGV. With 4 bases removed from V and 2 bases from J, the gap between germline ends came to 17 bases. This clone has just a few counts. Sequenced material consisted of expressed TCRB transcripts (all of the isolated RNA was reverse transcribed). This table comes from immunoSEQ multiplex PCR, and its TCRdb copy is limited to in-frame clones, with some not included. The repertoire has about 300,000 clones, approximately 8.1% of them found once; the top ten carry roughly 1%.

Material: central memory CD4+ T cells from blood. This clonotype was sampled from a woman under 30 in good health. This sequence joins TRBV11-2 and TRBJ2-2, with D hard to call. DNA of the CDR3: TGTGCCAGCAGCTCCCCATACCACCTGACTAACACCGGGGAGCTGTTTTTT. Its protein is CASSSPYHLTNTGELFF.